What follows are 30 T cell receptor beta chains derived from one specimen sequenced in a study of T cells in Graves' hyperthyroidism and ophthalmopathy. It was RNA transcripts that yielded the amplified TCR beta CDR3 regions. Primed by the HTBI set, a first-round RT-PCR was run on the TCR CDR3. TCRdb used MiXCR to reprocess the multiplex PCR reads, holding one entry per CDR3 protein. The repertoire holds over 150,000 distinct CDR3 sequences, with about 17% as singletons. Sequences were obtained from blood. The source is a woman aged 45-65 years with Graves' hyperthyroidism.

In this sample, this clonotype turned up many times. The chain is built from TRBV20-1 and TRBJ2-3; unclear D gene. The CDR3 runs to 18 residues. The V gene lost 0 bases and the J gene lost 4 bases, with 23 bases spanning the gap. Germline V gene lookup returns CDR1 DFQATT and CDR2 SNEGSKA (reference sequence). CDR3 sequence reads: CSARDWSQSRRLADTQYF. The CDR3 region has the DNA TGCAGTGCTAGAGATTGGTCACAGAGCAGGCGCCTTGCAGATACGCAGTATTTT.

This rearrangement joins TRBV20-1 to TRBJ2-1; TRBD2 aligns across 13 bases. The V gene end was trimmed by 5 bases and the J gene end by 8 bases; junction bases not matched to a gene: 9. Germline V CDR1 and CDR2: DFQATT, SNEGSKA (reference sequence). The CDR3 contains 15 residues. The CDR3 coding sequence is TGCAGTGCTGGACTAGCGGGAGATCAGGGCGATGAGCAGTTCTTC. Its translation: CSAGLAGDQGDEQFF.

Only a few counts were recorded for this clonotype. The V gene is TRBV6-5, the J gene TRBJ2-3; TRBD2 agrees at 8 bases. Germline CDR1 MNHEY, CDR2 SVGAGI. The CDR3 runs 13 residues. V lost 1 base to trimming and J lost 9 bases; unmatched junction nucleotides: 3. CDR3 sequence: CASSYFGLATQYF. CDR3 bases: TGTGCCAGCAGTTACTTTGGACTAGCAACGCAGTATTTT.

The chain links TRBV6-1 to TRBJ1-4; a possible D gene is TRBD1 (6 bases). Germline V gene sequence: CDR1 MNHNS, CDR2 SASEGT. This CDR3 has 16 amino acids. Trimming took off 5 bases at V and 6 bases at J, with 19 bases between the two ends. The DNA for the CDR3 is TGTGCCAGCAGTCTGGACAGTCCGGGGGGGGATGAAAAACTGTTTTTT. As protein: CASSLDSPGGDEKLFF.

The chain has TRBV14 and TRBJ2-5; D is unresolved. The V gene lost 4 bases and the J gene lost 7 bases, with 10 bases spanning the gap. The CDR3 totals 12 residues. Germline V gene lookup returns CDR1 SGHDN and CDR2 FVKESK. The CDR3 region is CASSLWKGTQYF. The CDR3 nucleotides are TGTGCCAGCAGCCTATGGAAGGGGACCCAGTACTTC.

Only a few counts were recorded for this clonotype. The J gene is TRBJ2-1, the V gene TRBV29-1, with 7 bases lining up with TRBD1. Per germline, CDR1 SQVTM and CDR2 ANQGSEA. This CDR3 has 15 residues. V shed 6 bases, J shed 8 bases, and the junction held 16 bases outside the gene matches. The CDR3 sequence is CSVPEQGPRRDEQFF. DNA of the CDR3: TGCAGCGTGCCTGAACAGGGGCCCCGGCGAGATGAGCAGTTCTTC.

This clonotype was picked up a small number of times. CDR3 bases: TGTGCCAGCAGCGTTGACGGGATCAACTATGGCTACACCTTC. Protein sequence: CASSVDGINYGYTF. The chain employs TRBV9 and TRBJ1-2; D not certain. CDR3 length equals 14 residues. In germline, CDR1 is SGDLS, CDR2 YYNGEE. V lost 2 bases to trimming and J lost 2 bases, with 10 bases between them.

This clonotype was observed a handful of times. The CDR3 region is CASMGGASGRPDTQYF. The CDR3 bases are TGTGCCAGTATGGGAGGGGCTAGCGGGAGACCAGATACGCAGTATTTT. The chain uses TRBV19 and TRBJ2-3, with 10 bases identical to TRBD2. Losses at the gene ends were 7 bases for V and 4 bases for J; bases not matched to a gene: 11. From germline, CDR1 is LNHDA and CDR2 SQIVND (reference sequence). This CDR3 contains 16 residues. The variable domain in full, with the rest retrieved from reference TRBV19 and TRBJ2-3, is DGGITQSPKYLFRKEGQNVTLSCEQNLNHDAMYWYRQDPGQGLRLIYYSQIVNDFQKGDIAEGYSVSREKKESFPLTVTSAQKNPTAFYLCASMGGASGRPDTQYFGPGTRLTVL.

This clonotype has a handful of counts. It differs at one base from a far larger clone, so likely a read error. The chain combines TRBV7-2 with TRBJ2-3; D not resolved. The CDR3 totals 11 residues. Germline V lookup: CDR1 SGHTA, CDR2 FQGNSA. In DNA, the CDR3 is TGTGCCAACAGCTTAGGGGATACGCAGTATTTT. This sequence encodes CANSLGDTQYF. The entire variable domain, with the rest obtained from reference TRBV7-2 and TRBJ2-3, is as follows: GAGVSQSPSNKVTEKGKDVELRCDPISGHTALYWYRQSLGQGLEFLIYFQGNSAPDKSGLPSDRFSAERTGGSVSTLTIQRTQQEDSAVYLCANSLGDTQYFGPGTRLTVL.

This clonotype was detected ten times or more. The chain employs TRBV7-9 and TRBJ2-6; the D gene is possibly TRBD1 (5 bases). CDR1 SEHNR and CDR2 FQNEAQ come from the germline V gene (reference sequence). CDR3 length: 16 residues. Trimming shortened V by 5 bases and J by 1 base, and 12 bases separated the two germline ends. The CDR3 is CASSPGQGSGANVLTF. CDR3 nucleotides: TGTGCCAGCAGCCCTGGCCAGGGATCTGGGGCCAACGTCCTGACTTTC. Full variable domain (remainder filled in from reference TRBV7-9 and TRBJ2-6): DTGVSQNPRHKITKRGQNVTFRCDPISEHNRLYWYRQTLGQGPEFLTYFQNEAQLEKSRLLSDRFSAERPKGSFSTLEIQRTEQGDSAMYLCASSPGQGSGANVLTFGAGSRLTVL.

In its sample, this clonotype was seen a few times. The chain links TRBV7-6 to TRBJ1-5, with D tentatively TRBD1 (6 bases). Germline V gives CDR1 SGHVS, CDR2 FNYEAQ. This CDR3 region has 15 residues. Trimming took off 2 bases at V and 4 bases at J, with 12 bases between the two ends. The DNA of the CDR3 is TGTGCCAGCAGCTTAACTACAGGGCTAAATCAGCCCCAGCATTTT. This codes for CASSLTTGLNQPQHF.

This clonotype showed up many times. The chain joins TRBV12-3 or TRBV12-4 to TRBJ2-1; D uncertain. V was shortened by 5 bases and J by 0 bases, with 11 bases between the two germline ends. The CDR3 has 15 residues. CDR3 coding DNA: TGTGCCAGCAGTGACCGGGCGCTCTCCTACAATGAGCAGTTCTTC. Encoded protein: CASSDRALSYNEQFF.

This clonotype was detected ten times or more. This rearrangement joins TRBV12-3 or TRBV12-4 to TRBJ1-1; D possibly corresponds to TRBD1 (6 bases). The CDR3 has 15 residues. V was pared by 3 bases and J by 5 bases, with 16 bases between. The CDR3: CASSLDFGGLTEAFF. The CDR3 region has the DNA TGTGCCAGCAGTTTGGATTTCGGGGGGCTTACTGAAGCTTTCTTT.

In its sample, this clonotype was seen many times. V usage is TRBV12-3 or TRBV12-4 and J usage is TRBJ2-1, with 8 positions matching TRBD1. The junction had 12 bases not matched to a gene; V was cut back by 5 bases and J by 3 bases. This CDR3 is built from 17 residues. This chain's CDR3 is CASSPGTGKFFYNEQFF. The CDR3 DNA reads TGTGCCAGCAGTCCCGGGACAGGAAAGTTTTTCTACAATGAGCAGTTCTTC.

This chain links TRBV20-1 with TRBJ1-2; no clear D. The V and J ends lost 3 bases and 0 bases respectively, with 11 bases between them. CDR3 length: 14 amino acids. Germline values: CDR1 DFQATT, CDR2 SNEGSKA (reference sequence). The CDR3 bases are TGCAGTGCTAGGCCCGGCAGTGCTAACTATGGCTACACCTTC. Amino acids: CSARPGSANYGYTF.

The table lists this clonotype with many counts. The V and J genes are TRBV11-2 and TRBJ2-1; D perhaps matches TRBD2 (6 bases). This CDR3 comprises 15 residues. Trimming cost V 8 bases and J 7 bases, with 21 bases left between them. The germline V gene encodes CDR1 SGHAT and CDR2 FQNNGV. CDR3 in DNA: TGTGCCAGCCGGACTTGGGGGAGGAGAAGGAATGAGCAGTTCTTC. Its protein is CASRTWGRRRNEQFF.

Many counts were recorded for this clonotype. The chain recombines TRBV30 with TRBJ1-4; D uncertain. This CDR3 comprises 15 residues. Trimming took 3 bases from V and 4 from J, leaving 15 bases between them. Looked up from germline, CDR1 is GTSNPN and CDR2 is SVGIG (reference sequence). CDR3 DNA: TGTGCCTGGAGGGGATTCGATCACTATAATGAAAAACTGTTTTTT. Amino acids: CAWRGFDHYNEKLFF.

This clonotype has more than one count but fewer than ten. The genes are TRBV18 and TRBJ2-5; D is unresolved. Trimming left V 0 bases short and J 5 bases short, with 7 bases between. The CDR3 contains 13 residues. Germline V lookup: CDR1 KGHSH, CDR2 LQKENI. The CDR3 here is CASSPPILETQYF. The CDR3 region has the DNA TGTGCCAGCTCACCACCGATATTGGAGACCCAGTACTTC.

There are many counts of this clonotype. The V and J genes are TRBV24-1 and TRBJ1-1, with D perhaps matching TRBD1 (5 bases). CDR1 is KGHDR and CDR2 is SFDVKD in the germline V gene. The CDR3 length is 11 residues. The V end was cut by 5 bases, the J end by 10 bases, with 10 bases between. CDR3 residues: CATSVKGTAFF. As DNA, the CDR3 is TGTGCCACCAGTGTTAAGGGGACAGCTTTCTTT.

The gene calls are TRBV7-2 and TRBJ1-2; TRBD1 agrees at 7 bases. The CDR3 consists of 15 residues. CDR1 is SGHTA and CDR2 is FQGNSA in the germline V gene. J lost 7 bases, V lost 1 base, and 9 bases had no gene match. In nucleotides, the CDR3 is TGTGCCAGCAGCTTAGAACCCAGACAGGGCCGTGGCTACACCTTC. It is translated as CASSLEPRQGRGYTF. Full variable domain (missing parts from reference TRBV7-2 and TRBJ1-2): GAGVSQSPSNKVTEKGKDVELRCDPISGHTALYWYRQSLGQGLEFLIYFQGNSAPDKSGLPSDRFSAERTGGSVSTLTIQRTQQEDSAVYLCASSLEPRQGRGYTFGSGTRLTVV.

The chain uses TRBV6-5 and TRBJ2-7; the match to TRBD1 covers 9 bases. Germline values: CDR1 MNHEY, CDR2 SVGAGI. The CDR3 is made up of 16 amino acids. V shed 0 bases, J shed 5 bases, and the junction held 8 bases outside the gene matches. The DNA of the CDR3 is TGTGCCAGCAGTTACTCGAGGGGACAGGGTTTCCACGAGCAGTACTTC. Protein product: CASSYSRGQGFHEQYF.

This CDR3 reads CASSQPGQGPEQYF. The CDR3 DNA sequence: TGCGCCAGCAGCCAACCGGGACAGGGCCCCGAGCAGTACTTC. The rearrangement links TRBV4-1 to TRBJ2-7, with TRBD1 identical over 9 bases. Germline trimming cut 2 bases from V and 6 bases from J; bases unmatched to any gene: 5. Germline V gene data show CDR1 as MGHRA and CDR2 as YSYEKL. The CDR3 covers 14 residues.

This clonotype was seen many times. The chain employs TRBV5-1 and TRBJ1-1, with D perhaps TRBD1 (6 bases). The ends were cut back, 1 base at V and 1 base at J, with 14 bases in the middle. Germline-derived CDR1 and CDR2 are SGHRS and YFSETQ. The CDR3 sequence is 16 residues long. Written as DNA, the CDR3 is TGCGCCAGCAGCTTGACCTTAACAGGGAAGAACACTGAAGCTTTCTTT. It specifies CASSLTLTGKNTEAFF.

This clonotype was recorded at least ten times. V and J are TRBV6-1 and TRBJ1-2; perhaps TRBD1 as D (5 bases). CDR1 MNHNS and CDR2 SASEGT come from the germline V gene. V was trimmed by 5 bases and J by 0 bases, leaving 13 bases between them. The CDR3 contains 15 residues. For the CDR3, the DNA is TGTGCCAGCAGTCAGAACAGGATTTCTAACTATGGCTACACCTTC. Amino acids: CASSQNRISNYGYTF.

Many counts were recorded for this clonotype. The gene calls are TRBV4-2 and TRBJ2-7, with D tentatively TRBD1 (5 bases). The CDR3 runs 15 residues. Trimming took 1 base from V and 0 from J, leaving 10 bases between them. CDR1 is LGHNA, CDR2 YNFKEQ, per germline. The DNA for the CDR3 is TGTGCCAGCAGCCAAGGGGGCGGCAGCTCCTACGAGCAGTACTTC. Translated, it gives CASSQGGGSSYEQYF.

This clonotype was detected ten times or more. The DNA for the CDR3 is TGTGCCAGTAGTTTCCACCAATCCTACGAGCAGTACTTC. This sequence encodes CASSFHQSYEQYF. This sequence joins TRBV19 and TRBJ2-7; D is unclear. Between the trimmed V and J ends, which lost 5 bases and 1 base, there was a span of 9 bases. The CDR3 consists of 13 residues. Germline V gene lookup returns CDR1 LNHDA and CDR2 SQIVND (reference sequence).

This clonotype was seen ten or more times. The rearrangement links TRBV6-1 to TRBJ2-1; no clear D gene. Trimming pared 0 bases from V and 3 bases from J, leaving 9 bases between. Germline CDR1 and CDR2: MNHNS and SASEGT. CDR3 length: 15 amino acids. The CDR3 is CASSEAGMGYNEQFF. CDR3 in DNA: TGTGCCAGCAGTGAAGCGGGGATGGGCTACAATGAGCAGTTCTTC.

This clonotype was seen ten or more times. The chain is built from TRBV12-5 and TRBJ2-1, with D perhaps TRBD1 or TRBD2 (6 bases each). Germline V gene data show CDR1 as LGHNT and CDR2 as FRNRAP. The CDR3 covers 16 residues. The germline V and J ends were trimmed by 5 bases and 4 bases, with 18 bases remaining between them. This CDR3 is CASGPPLGGLYNEQFF. CDR3 sequence (DNA): TGTGCTAGTGGTCCTCCCTTAGGGGGGCTTTACAATGAGCAGTTCTTC. The full variable domain, rest sourced from reference TRBV12-5 and TRBJ2-1, is DARVTQTPRHKVTEMGQEVTMRCQPILGHNTVFWYRQTMMQGLELLAYFRNRAPLDDSGMPKDRFSAEMPDATLATLKIQPSEPRDSAVYFCASGPPLGGLYNEQFFGPGTRLTVL.

This sequence joins TRBV5-4 and TRBJ1-4; D remains unclear. The V gene lost 0 bases and the J gene lost 3 bases, with 12 bases spanning the gap. CDR3 length: 16 amino acids. Germline CDR1 reads SGHNT; CDR2 reads YYREEE (reference sequence). The CDR3 spells CASSLGIGRSNEKLFF. DNA for the CDR3: TGTGCCAGCAGCTTGGGCATAGGCAGGTCTAATGAAAAACTGTTTTTT.

V and J are TRBV4-2 and TRBJ2-2; 8 bases line up with TRBD1. Germline CDR1 reads LGHNA; CDR2 reads YNFKEQ. Trimming cost V 6 bases and J 1 base; bases outside gene matches: 16. The CDR3 consists of 19 residues. For the CDR3, the DNA is TGTGCCAGCAGGCCAGATACCTTCCCGGGACAGGAGAACACCGGGGAGCTGTTTTTT. It yields the protein CASRPDTFPGQENTGELFF.